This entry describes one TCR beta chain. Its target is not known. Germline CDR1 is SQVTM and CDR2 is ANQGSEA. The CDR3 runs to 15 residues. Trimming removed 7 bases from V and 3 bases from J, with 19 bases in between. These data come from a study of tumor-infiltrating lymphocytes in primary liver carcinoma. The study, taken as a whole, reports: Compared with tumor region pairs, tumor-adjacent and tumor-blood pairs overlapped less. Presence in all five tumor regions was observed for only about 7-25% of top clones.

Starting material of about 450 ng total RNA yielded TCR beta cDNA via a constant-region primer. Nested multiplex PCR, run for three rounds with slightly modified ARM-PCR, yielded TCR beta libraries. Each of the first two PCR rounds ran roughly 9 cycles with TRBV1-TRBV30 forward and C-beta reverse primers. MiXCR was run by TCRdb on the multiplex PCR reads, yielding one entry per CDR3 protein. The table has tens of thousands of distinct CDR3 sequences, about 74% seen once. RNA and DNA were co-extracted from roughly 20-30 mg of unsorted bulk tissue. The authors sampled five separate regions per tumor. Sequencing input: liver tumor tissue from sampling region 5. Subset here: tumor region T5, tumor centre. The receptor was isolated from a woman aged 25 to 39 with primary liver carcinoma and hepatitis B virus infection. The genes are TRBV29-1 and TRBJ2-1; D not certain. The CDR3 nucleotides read TGCAGCGCACATTCCGGAGTGCACAACTACAATGAGCAGTTCTTC. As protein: CSAHSGVHNYNEQFF.